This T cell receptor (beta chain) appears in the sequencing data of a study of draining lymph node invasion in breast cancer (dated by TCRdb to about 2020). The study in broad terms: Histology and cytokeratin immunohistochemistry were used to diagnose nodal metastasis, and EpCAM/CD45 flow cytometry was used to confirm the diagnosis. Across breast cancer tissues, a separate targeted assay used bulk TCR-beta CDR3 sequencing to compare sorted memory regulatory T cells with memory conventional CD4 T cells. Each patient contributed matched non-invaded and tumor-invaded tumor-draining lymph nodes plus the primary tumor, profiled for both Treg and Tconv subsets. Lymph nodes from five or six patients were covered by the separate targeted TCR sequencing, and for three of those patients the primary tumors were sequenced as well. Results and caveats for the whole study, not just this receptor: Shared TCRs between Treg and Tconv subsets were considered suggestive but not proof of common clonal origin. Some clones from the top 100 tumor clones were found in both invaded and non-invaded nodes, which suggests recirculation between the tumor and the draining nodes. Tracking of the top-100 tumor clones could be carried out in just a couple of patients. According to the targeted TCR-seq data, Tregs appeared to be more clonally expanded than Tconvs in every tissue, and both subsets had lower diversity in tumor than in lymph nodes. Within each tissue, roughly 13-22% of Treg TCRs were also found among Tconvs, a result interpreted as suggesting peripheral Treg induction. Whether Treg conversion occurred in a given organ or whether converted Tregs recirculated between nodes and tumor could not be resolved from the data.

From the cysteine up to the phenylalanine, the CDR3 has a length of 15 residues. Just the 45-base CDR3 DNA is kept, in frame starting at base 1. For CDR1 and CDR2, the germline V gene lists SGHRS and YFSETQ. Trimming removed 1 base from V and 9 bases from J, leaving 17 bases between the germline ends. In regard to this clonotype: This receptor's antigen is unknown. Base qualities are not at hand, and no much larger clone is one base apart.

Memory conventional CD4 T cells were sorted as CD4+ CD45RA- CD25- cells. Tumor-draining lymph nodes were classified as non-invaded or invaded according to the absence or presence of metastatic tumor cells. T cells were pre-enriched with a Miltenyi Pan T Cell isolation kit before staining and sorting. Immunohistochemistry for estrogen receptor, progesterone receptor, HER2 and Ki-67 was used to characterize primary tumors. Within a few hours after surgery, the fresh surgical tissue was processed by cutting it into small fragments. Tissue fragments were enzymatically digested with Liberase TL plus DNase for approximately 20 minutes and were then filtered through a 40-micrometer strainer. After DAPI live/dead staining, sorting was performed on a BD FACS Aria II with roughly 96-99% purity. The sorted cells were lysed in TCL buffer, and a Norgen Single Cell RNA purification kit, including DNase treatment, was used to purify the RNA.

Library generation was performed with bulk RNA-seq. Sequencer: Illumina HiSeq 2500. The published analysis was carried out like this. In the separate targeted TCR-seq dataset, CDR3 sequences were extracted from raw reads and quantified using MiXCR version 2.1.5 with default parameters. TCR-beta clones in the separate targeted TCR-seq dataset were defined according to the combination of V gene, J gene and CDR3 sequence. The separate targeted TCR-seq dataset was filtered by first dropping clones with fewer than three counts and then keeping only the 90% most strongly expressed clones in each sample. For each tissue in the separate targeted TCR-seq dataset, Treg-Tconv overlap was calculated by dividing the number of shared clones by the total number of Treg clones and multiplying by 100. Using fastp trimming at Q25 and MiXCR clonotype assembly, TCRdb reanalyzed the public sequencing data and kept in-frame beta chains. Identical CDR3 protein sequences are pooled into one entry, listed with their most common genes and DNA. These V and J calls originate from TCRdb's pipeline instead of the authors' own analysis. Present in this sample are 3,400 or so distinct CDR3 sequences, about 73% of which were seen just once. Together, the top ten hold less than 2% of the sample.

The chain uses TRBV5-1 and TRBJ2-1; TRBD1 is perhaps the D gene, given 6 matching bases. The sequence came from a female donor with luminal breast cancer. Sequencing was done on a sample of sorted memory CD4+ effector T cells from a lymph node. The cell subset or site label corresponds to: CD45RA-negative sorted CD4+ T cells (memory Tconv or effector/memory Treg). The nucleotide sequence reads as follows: TGCGCCAGCAGCTTGTTCTCAGGGGCCCAGGGTGAGCAGTTCTTC. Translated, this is CASSLFSGAQGEQFF.